Below are 8 T cell receptor beta chains sequenced from a single sample in a study of persistence of HIV-infected CD4 T cells. Stimulation used around 10 ug/mL lysate from CMV-infected fibroblasts. CD40L/CD69 double-negative CD45RO-high memory CD4+ T cells were collected. These receptors' targets are unknown. The libraries were made with immunoSEQ version 4 in survey mode. Data came from immunoSEQ multiplex PCR; TCRdb stores just in-frame clones and leaves some out. The table lists 25,000 to 35,000 clones, approximately 85% of them singletons. Sequenced material: CD4+ T cells sorted from PBMCs after roughly 19-hour stimulation, taken from a patient who received antiretroviral therapy. These receptors all come from an adult man with HIV who was CMV-seropositive.

This clone was detected only a few times. This chain connects TRBV6-1 to TRBJ1-2; 7 nucleotides line up with TRBD1. Germline lookup yields CDR1 MNHNS and CDR2 SASEGT. The CDR3 is 15 residues long. Trimming at V came to 3 bases and at J to 8 bases, leaving 12 bases not matched to a gene. The CDR3, as DNA: TGTGCCAGCAGTGACCCCAGACAGGGCGCGGTCGGCTACACCTTC. This codes for CASSDPRQGAVGYTF.

The rearrangement joins TRBV4-2 to TRBJ2-7; TRBD1 matches at 7 bases. Germline trimming cut 1 base from V and 2 bases from J; bases unmatched to any gene: 2. From germline, CDR1 is LGHNA and CDR2 YNFKEQ. This CDR3 has 14 amino acids. The CDR3 protein is CASSQVTGPYEQYF. Written as DNA, the CDR3 is TGTGCCAGCAGCCAAGTGACAGGGCCCTACGAGCAGTACTTC.

The rearrangement joins TRBV3-1 (or the pseudogene TRBV3-2) to TRBJ1-5, with TRBD1 matching over 7 bases. Germline values: CDR1 LGHDT, CDR2 YNNKEL (reference sequence). Trimming removed 1 base from V and 5 bases from J; junction bases left unmatched: 5. This CDR3 spans 15 amino acids. The CDR3 DNA reads TGTGCCAGCAGCCAAGGGACAGGCTTACATCAGCCCCAGCATTTT. Its translation is CASSQGTGLHQPQHF.

The chain recombines TRBV6-5 with TRBJ1-3, with D hard to call. The CDR3 consists of 13 residues. Germline V gives CDR1 MNHEY, CDR2 SVGAGI. V dropped 4 bases and J dropped 1 base, with 5 bases sitting between them. In nucleotides, the CDR3 is TGTGCCAGCAGTTCAGCATCTGGAAACACCATATATTTT. Encoded protein: CASSSASGNTIYF.

The chain employs TRBV11-3 and TRBJ2-5; TRBD2 is a possible D gene (5 bases). V lost 4 bases, J lost 8 bases, and 14 bases lay in between. This CDR3 contains 13 residues. The germline V gene encodes CDR1 SGHNT and CDR2 YENEEA. CDR3 protein: CASSSGGLRTQYF. The CDR3 coding sequence is TGTGCCAGCAGCTCCGGAGGTCTACGAACCCAGTACTTC.

This rearrangement joins TRBV7-2 to TRBJ1-2; 9 bases align to TRBD1. This CDR3 has 15 amino acids. Germline CDR1 is SGHTA and CDR2 is FQGNSA. With V trimmed by 5 bases and J by 2 bases, 6 bases remained unmatched. CDR3 residues: CASSPRGQGNYGYTF. Here the CDR3 DNA reads TGTGCCAGCAGCCCCCGGGGACAGGGCAACTATGGCTACACCTTC. Together with reference TRBV7-2 and TRBJ1-2, the CDR3 gives the full variable domain: GAGVSQSPSNKVTEKGKDVELRCDPISGHTALYWYRQSLGQGLEFLIYFQGNSAPDKSGLPSDRFSAERTGGSVSTLTIQRTQQEDSAVYLCASSPRGQGNYGYTFGSGTRLTVV.

This sequence joins TRBV7-8 and TRBJ2-1; 10 positions match TRBD2. The CDR3 runs to 14 residues. CDR1 and CDR2 (germline): SGHVS, FQNEAQ. The V and J ends lost 0 bases and 13 bases, in that order; junction bases with no gene match: 6. The CDR3 protein is CASSLALSGGAQFF. The CDR3 nucleotides read TGTGCCAGCAGCTTAGCGCTAAGCGGGGGGGCCCAGTTCTTC.

This clone appeared a few times. This chain connects TRBV6-5 to TRBJ1-2; maybe TRBD1 (6 bases). Per the germline V gene, CDR1 is MNHEY and CDR2 is SVGAGI. The CDR3 runs 13 residues. V was cut by 4 bases and J by 4 bases, with 10 bases left in between. The CDR3 DNA reads as TGTGCCAGCAGTTTAACACAGGGCTATGGCTACACCTTC. Translating gives CASSLTQGYGYTF.